One and the same sample provided the 21 T cell receptor beta chains below, sequenced in a study of T cell responses to AZD1222 COVID-19 vaccine. The method was immunoSEQ multiplex PCR; TCRdb's version includes in-frame clones alone and lacks a portion of them. The sample lists around 100,000 clones, more than 75% occurring once. The material was peripheral blood, obtained on day 0 of MenACWY control vaccination. The origin of the receptors is an adult in good health.

The rearrangement links TRBV7-2 to TRBJ1-2; D perhaps matches TRBD1 (5 bases). Trimming shortened V by 1 base and J by 2 bases, and 8 bases separated the two germline ends. Germline loops: CDR1 SGHTA, CDR2 FQGNSA. The CDR3 has 14 residues. The CDR3 here is CASSLGQPNYGYTF. In DNA, the CDR3 is TGTGCCAGCAGCTTAGGACAGCCCAACTATGGCTACACCTTC.

This rearrangement joins TRBV9 to TRBJ1-1; D gene uncertain. V shed 0 bases and J shed 8 bases, with 11 bases lying between them. The CDR3 runs 13 residues. From germline, CDR1 is SGDLS and CDR2 YYNGEE. CDR3 loop: CASSVGNPKEAFF. CDR3 coding DNA: TGTGCCAGCAGCGTAGGCAACCCGAAGGAAGCTTTCTTT.

The chain has TRBV5-8 and TRBJ1-4; 8 positions agree with TRBD1. CDR3 length equals 14 residues. Trimming cost V 2 bases and J 8 bases; bases outside gene matches: 5. The germline V gene has CDR1 SGHTS and CDR2 YDEGEE. The CDR3 spells CASSFGQGEEKLFF. The CDR3, as DNA: TGTGCCAGCAGCTTCGGACAGGGCGAGGAAAAACTGTTTTTT. Looking up the rest from reference TRBV5-8 and TRBJ1-4 gives the full variable domain: EAGVTQSPTHLIKTRGQQATLRCSPISGHTSVYWYQQALGLGLQFLLWYDEGEERNRGNFPPRFSGRQFPNYSSELNVNALELEDSALYLCASSFGQGEEKLFFGSGTQLSVL.

This clone appeared a few times. The rearrangement joins TRBV28 to TRBJ1-2, with D perhaps matching TRBD1 (5 bases). The germline gives CDR1 MDHEN, CDR2 SYDVKM. CDR3 length equals 12 residues. V was trimmed by 10 bases and J by 9 bases, leaving 18 bases between them. In nucleotides, the CDR3 is TGTGCCATCCAAGAAGAGGGGTTGCGCTACACCTTC. It translates to CAIQEEGLRYTF.

The rearrangement joins TRBV18 to TRBJ1-4, with unresolved D. Germline V gene sequence: CDR1 KGHSH, CDR2 LQKENI. V was clipped by 4 bases and J by 4 bases, with 10 bases between them. The CDR3 covers 14 residues. The chain's CDR3 is CASSLGPSNEKLFF. The CDR3 DNA reads TGTGCCAGCTCACTCGGACCGAGTAATGAAAAACTGTTTTTT.

Concerning this clone: The sample contains more than one DNA sequence encoding this CDR3. This rearrangement joins TRBV19 to TRBJ1-5, with TRBD1 matching 8 bases. The J segment lost 7 bases and the V segment lost 4 bases, leaving 6 bases of the junction unmatched. The CDR3 contains 14 residues. In germline, CDR1 is LNHDA, CDR2 SQIVND (reference sequence). DNA of the CDR3: TGTGCCAGTAGTACCGGACAGGGAGGGCAGCCCCAGCATTTT. Translating it yields CASSTGQGGQPQHF.

The rearrangement joins TRBV19 to TRBJ1-2; 9 nucleotides agree with TRBD1. CDR1 is LNHDA, CDR2 SQIVND, per germline (reference sequence). The J segment lost 6 bases and the V segment lost 5 bases, leaving 7 bases of the junction unmatched. CDR3 size: 14 residues. The DNA for the CDR3 is TGTGCCAGTAGTCCCGACAGGGGGAGGGATGGCTACACCTTC. Its translation is CASSPDRGRDGYTF. Complete variable domain (other parts from reference TRBV19 and TRBJ1-2): DGGITQSPKYLFRKEGQNVTLSCEQNLNHDAMYWYRQDPGQGLRLIYYSQIVNDFQKGDIAEGYSVSREKKESFPLTVTSAQKNPTAFYLCASSPDRGRDGYTFGSGTRLTVV.

This chain links TRBV3-1 (or the pseudogene TRBV3-2) with TRBJ1-4; tentatively, D is TRBD1 (6 bases). V was pared by 3 bases and J by 3 bases, with 17 bases between. The CDR3 covers 17 residues. Looked up from germline, CDR1 is LGHDT and CDR2 is YNNKEL (reference sequence). CDR3 in DNA: TGTGCCAGCAGCCACTCGACTCTTTGGGGGCCTAATGAAAAACTGTTTTTT. The encoded protein is CASSHSTLWGPNEKLFF.

This clone has a handful of counts. This chain links TRBV28 with TRBJ1-2, with TRBD1 matching 10 bases. The junction had 11 bases not matched to a gene; V was cut back by 8 bases and J by 8 bases. The CDR3 sequence is 14 residues long. The V gene's germline CDR1 is MDHEN and CDR2 SYDVKM. In DNA, the CDR3 is TGTGCCAGCGCGAACTCCGGGACAGGGGTAGGCTACACCTTC. Amino acid sequence: CASANSGTGVGYTF.

The V call is TRBV6-2 or TRBV6-3, the J call TRBJ1-2, with 10 bases identical to TRBD1. The CDR3 is made up of 19 amino acids. V shed 4 bases and J 7 bases; nucleotides not matched to a gene: 21. The germline gives CDR1 MNHEY, CDR2 SVGEGT. CDR3 nucleotide sequence: TGTGCCAGCAGTTTCCTCTCGAATACCCGAGACAGGGGGCCGAGTGGCTACACCTTC. This encodes CASSFLSNTRDRGPSGYTF.

The chain combines TRBV7-6 with TRBJ2-3; 7 bases map to TRBD1. The V and J ends lost 3 bases and 0 bases, in that order; junction bases with no gene match: 3. The CDR3 spans 15 residues. Germline V gene lookup returns CDR1 SGHVS and CDR2 FNYEAQ. The CDR3: CASSFGTVSTDTQYF. CDR3 DNA: TGTGCCAGCAGCTTTGGGACAGTTAGCACAGATACGCAGTATTTT.

This clone was recorded only once. CDR3 in DNA: TGTGCCAGCAGCGGGACGACCGGGGACATTCAGTACTTC. This encodes CASSGTTGDIQYF. This rearrangement joins TRBV9 to TRBJ2-4, with TRBD2 as a possible D gene (5 bases). There are 13 residues in the CDR3. With 3 bases removed from V and 8 bases from J, the gap between germline ends came to 12 bases. Germline-derived CDR1 and CDR2 are SGDLS and YYNGEE.

The chain uses TRBV2 and TRBJ2-7; D ambiguous. CDR1 is SNHLY, CDR2 FYNNEI, per germline. CDR3 length: 13 amino acids. Deletions cut 3 bases from V and 1 base from J, with 7 bases between. The CDR3 DNA reads as TGTGCCAGCAGTGAGCGCAGATCCTACGAGCAGTACTTC. Its translation: CASSERRSYEQYF.

The chain is built from TRBV6-5 and TRBJ1-4; a possible D gene is TRBD1 (5 bases). Germline assignment: CDR1 MNHEY and CDR2 SVGAGI. The ends were cut back, 2 bases at V and 1 base at J, with 5 bases in the middle. The CDR3 length is 14 residues. DNA for the CDR3: TGTGCCAGCAGTTACCAGGGAACTAATGAAAAACTGTTTTTT. Amino acid sequence: CASSYQGTNEKLFF.

The chain employs TRBV10-1 and TRBJ1-5; the D gene is possibly TRBD1 (5 bases). Deletions cut 4 bases from V and 0 bases from J, with 19 bases between. Germline CDR1 and CDR2: WNHNN and SYGVQD (reference sequence). The CDR3 covers 18 residues. The CDR3 coding sequence is TGCGCCAGCAGTGGACCTATTGACAGAACTAATAGCAATCAGCCCCAGCATTTT. Its translation: CASSGPIDRTNSNQPQHF.

This chain connects TRBV11-2 to TRBJ2-7; D is tentatively TRBD1 or TRBD2 (5 bases each). V dropped 5 bases and J dropped 1 base, with 12 bases sitting between them. Germline values: CDR1 SGHAT, CDR2 FQNNGV. This CDR3 contains 14 residues. CDR3 coding DNA: TGTGCCAGCAGCCCTGGGGGTAGGTCCTACGAGCAGTACTTC. Translation: CASSPGGRSYEQYF.

The rearrangement uses TRBV5-1 and TRBJ2-7, with 11 bases lining up with TRBD2. The CDR3 is 16 residues long. Per germline, CDR1 SGHRS and CDR2 YFSETQ. Germline trimming cut 1 base from V and 6 bases from J; bases unmatched to any gene: 9. The CDR3 spells CASSLLSTSGTGEQYF. CDR3 nucleotides: TGCGCCAGCAGCTTGCTTTCGACTAGCGGGACTGGCGAGCAGTACTTC. Supplemented by reference TRBV5-1 and TRBJ2-7, the full variable domain reads KAGVTQTPRYLIKTRGQQVTLSCSPISGHRSVSWYQQTPGQGLQFLFEYFSETQRNKGNFPGRFSGRQFSNSRSEMNVSTLELGDSALYLCASSLLSTSGTGEQYFGPGTRLTVT.

This clone was observed once. CDR3 amino acids: CASSQDKGGAGANVLTF. The DNA of the CDR3 is TGCGCCAGCAGCCAAGATAAGGGGGGCGCAGGGGCCAACGTCCTGACTTTC. This chain uses TRBV4-3 with TRBJ2-6, with D perhaps given as TRBD1 or TRBD2 (6 bases each). V was trimmed by 0 bases and J by 4 bases, leaving 13 bases between them. This CDR3 comprises 17 residues. Germline V gene sequence: CDR1 LGHNA, CDR2 YSLEER.

The chain joins TRBV7-8 to TRBJ2-1; either TRBD1 or TRBD2 may fit D (5 bases each). Germline values: CDR1 SGHVS, CDR2 FQNEAQ. V shed 4 bases and J shed 0 bases, with 25 bases lying between them. The CDR3 consists of 20 residues. The CDR3 reads CASSSARGMGDESSYNEQFF. CDR3 bases: TGTGCCAGCAGCTCCGCCCGAGGTATGGGGGACGAAAGCTCCTACAATGAGCAGTTCTTC.

The chain combines TRBV5-4 with TRBJ2-2; 9 positions agree with TRBD2. The junction had 4 bases not matched to a gene; V was cut back by 2 bases and J by 2 bases. In germline, CDR1 is SGHNT, CDR2 YYREEE (reference sequence). This CDR3 comprises 16 residues. In DNA form, the CDR3 reads TGTGCCAGCAGCTTTCTAGCGGGGCTAAACACCGGGGAGCTGTTTTTT. This codes for CASSFLAGLNTGELFF.

Notes on this clone: The sample holds other DNA sequences that translate to the same CDR3. This chain links TRBV6-5 with TRBJ2-5, with D possibly being TRBD2 (6 bases). V lost 2 bases, J lost 5 bases, and 12 bases lay in between. The CDR3 has 14 amino acids. Germline assignment: CDR1 MNHEY and CDR2 SVGAGI. The CDR3 DNA reads as TGTGCCAGCAGTTACCTGGCTGGGGGGGAGACCCAGTACTTC. Its protein is CASSYLAGGETQYF.